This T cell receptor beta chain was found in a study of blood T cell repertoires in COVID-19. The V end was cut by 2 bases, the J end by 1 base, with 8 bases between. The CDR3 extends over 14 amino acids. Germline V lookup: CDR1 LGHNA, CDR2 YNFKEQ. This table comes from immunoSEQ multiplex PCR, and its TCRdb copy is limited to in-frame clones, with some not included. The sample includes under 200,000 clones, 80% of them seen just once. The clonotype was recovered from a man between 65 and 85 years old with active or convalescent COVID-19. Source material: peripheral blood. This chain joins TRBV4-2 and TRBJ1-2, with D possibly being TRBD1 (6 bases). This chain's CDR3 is CASSQMDSNYGYTF. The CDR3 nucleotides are TGTGCCAGCAGCCAAATGGACAGTAACTATGGCTACACCTTC.